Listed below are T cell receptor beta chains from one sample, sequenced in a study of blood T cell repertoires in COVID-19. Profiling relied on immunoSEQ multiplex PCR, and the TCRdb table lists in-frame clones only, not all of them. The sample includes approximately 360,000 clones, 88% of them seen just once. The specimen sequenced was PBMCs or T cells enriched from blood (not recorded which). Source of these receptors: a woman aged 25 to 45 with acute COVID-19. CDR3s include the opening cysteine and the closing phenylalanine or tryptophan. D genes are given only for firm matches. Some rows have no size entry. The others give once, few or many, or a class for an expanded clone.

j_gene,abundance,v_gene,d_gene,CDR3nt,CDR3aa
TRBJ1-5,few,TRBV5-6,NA,TGTGCCAGCAGCTTGTCCAGGGGCCACCAGAGCAATCAGCCCCAGCATTTT,CASSLSRGHQSNQPQHF
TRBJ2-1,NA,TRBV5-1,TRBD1,TGCGCCAGCAGCCTAGGGGGCGGATACAATGAGCAGTTCTTC,CASSLGGGYNEQFF
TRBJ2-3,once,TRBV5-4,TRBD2,TGTGCCAGCAGCTCGAAGGTGGGGGGGGGCACAGATACGCAGTATTTT,CASSSKVGGGTDTQYF
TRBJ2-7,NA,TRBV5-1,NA,TGCGCCAGCAGCTTACAGGGCGGCTACGAGCAGTACTTC,CASSLQGGYEQYF
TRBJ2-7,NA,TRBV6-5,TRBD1,TGTGCCAGCAGGGGAGACGGGACAGCCACCTACGAGCAGTACTTC,CASRGDGTATYEQYF
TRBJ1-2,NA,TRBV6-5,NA,TGTGCCAGCAGTCGCCCTGGGGCAGAACTCTATGGCTACACCTTC,CASSRPGAELYGYTF
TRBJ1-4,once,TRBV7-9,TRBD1,TGTGCCAGCAGCTTGGGACAGGGGATTAATGAAAAACTGTTTTTT,CASSLGQGINEKLFF
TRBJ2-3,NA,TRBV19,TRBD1,TGTGCCAGTAGTGCTGTGGGACAGGGGGTCGGAGATACGCAGTATTTT,CASSAVGQGVGDTQYF
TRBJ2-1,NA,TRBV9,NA,TGTGCCAGCAGCCCCCCGGCGGGGCGATCCTACAATGAGCAGTTCTTC,CASSPPAGRSYNEQFF
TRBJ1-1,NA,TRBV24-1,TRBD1,TGTGCCACCAGTGACGGGGACAGACGTGAAGCTTTCTTT,CATSDGDRREAFF
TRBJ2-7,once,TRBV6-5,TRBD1,TGTGCCAGCAGTCGAGACAGGGCCCCTTCCTACGAGCAGTACTTC,CASSRDRAPSYEQYF
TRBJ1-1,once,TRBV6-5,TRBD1,TGTGCCAGCACGGCGGGACAGGGGAGAGAAGCTTTCTTT,CASTAGQGREAFF
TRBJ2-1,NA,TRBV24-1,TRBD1,TGTGCCACCAGTGACTGGGGGACAGGGGGCTATGAGCAGTTCTTC,CATSDWGTGGYEQFF
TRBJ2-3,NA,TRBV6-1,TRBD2,TGTGCCAGCAGTGGAGGGGGACTAGCGGGCACAGATACGCAGTATTTT,CASSGGGLAGTDTQYF
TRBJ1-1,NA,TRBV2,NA,TGTGCCAGCAGTGACTTGGGGGGAAACACTGAAGCTTTCTTT,CASSDLGGNTEAFF
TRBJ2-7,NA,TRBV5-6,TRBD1,TGTGCCAGCAGCCCTGGGACAGGGGGCTACCACGAGCAGTACTTC,CASSPGTGGYHEQYF
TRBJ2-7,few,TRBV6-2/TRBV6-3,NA,TGTGCCAGCAGTTACGGGCGCCAGACGGTCTACGAGCAGTACTTC,CASSYGRQTVYEQYF
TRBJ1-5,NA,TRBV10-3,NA,TGTGCCATCAGTGACCCCAACAGGGATCGGGGTCAGCCCCAGCATTTT,CAISDPNRDRGQPQHF
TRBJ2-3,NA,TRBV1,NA,TGCACCAGCAGCCAAGCTACCATAATAGCCGATACGCAGTATTTT,CTSSQATIIADTQYF
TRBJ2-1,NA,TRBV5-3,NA,TGTGCCAGAATCGCGGGCTGGGGGGCCTACAATGAGCAGTTCTTC,CARIAGWGAYNEQFF
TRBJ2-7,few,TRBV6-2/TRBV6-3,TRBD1,TGTGCCAGCAGCCCTGACAGGGGAGTTTCTGAGCAGTACTTC,CASSPDRGVSEQYF
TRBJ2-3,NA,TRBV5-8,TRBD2,TGTGCCAGCAGCTTGGGACTCGGCGCGGGGGGATCAGATACGCAGTATTTT,CASSLGLGAGGSDTQYF
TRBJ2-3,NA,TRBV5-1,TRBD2,TGCGCCAGCAGCTTGGTTGTCGTGGTAGCGGGAGGTGGCACAGATACGCAGTATTTT,CASSLVVVVAGGGTDTQYF
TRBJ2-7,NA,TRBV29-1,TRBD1,TGCAGCGTTGCACAGGGGCCTACCTACGAGCAGTACTTC,CSVAQGPTYEQYF
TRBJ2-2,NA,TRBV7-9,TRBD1,TGTGCCAGCAGGTCGACAGGGGGCACCGGGGAGCTGTTTTTT,CASRSTGGTGELFF
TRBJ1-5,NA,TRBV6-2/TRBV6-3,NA,TGTGCCAGCAGTCGTGGACAGTTCGGCCAGCCCCAGCATTTT,CASSRGQFGQPQHF
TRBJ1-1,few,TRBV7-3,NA,TGTGCCAGCAGCTTAGGTCGGGGGGCAATGAACACTGAAGCTTTCTTT,CASSLGRGAMNTEAFF
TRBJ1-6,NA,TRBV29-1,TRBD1,TGCAGCGTCGCCGACAGGGGCCTCAATTCACCCCTCCACTTT,CSVADRGLNSPLHF
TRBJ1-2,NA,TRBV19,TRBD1,TGTGCCAGTAGTTCCACTCGGACCCGGGACAGGGGGCATACGGAGCGTGGCTACACCTTC,CASSSTRTRDRGHTERGYTF
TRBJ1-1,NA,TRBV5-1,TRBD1,TGCGCCAGCAGCTCGCCAGGGGGTATGAACACTGAAGCTTTCTTT,CASSSPGGMNTEAFF
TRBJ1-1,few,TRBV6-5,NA,TGTGCCAGCAGTTACCCATCGGACAGTTTGGTCACTGAAGCTTTCTTT,CASSYPSDSLVTEAFF
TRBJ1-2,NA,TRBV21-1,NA,TGTGCCAGCAGCAAAGAAGATAAAGGACAGGGTGAGAGCGGCTACACCTTC,CASSKEDKGQGESGYTF
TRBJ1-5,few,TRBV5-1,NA,TGCGCCAGCAGCTTCATTCAGGGACAGCCCCAGCATTTT,CASSFIQGQPQHF
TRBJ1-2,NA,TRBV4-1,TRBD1,TGCGCCAGCAGCCAAGAGGGGACAGGGCGAGTTGTTTATGGCTACACCTTC,CASSQEGTGRVVYGYTF
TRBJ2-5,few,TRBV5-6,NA,TGTGCCAGCAGCTTGTTCGACATCCCTACCCAAGAGACCCAGTACTTC,CASSLFDIPTQETQYF
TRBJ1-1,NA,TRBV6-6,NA,TGTGCCAGCAGTTACTCAAAGCGCGGGGACACTGAAGCTTTCTTT,CASSYSKRGDTEAFF
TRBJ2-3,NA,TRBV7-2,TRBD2,TGTGCCAGCAGCTTAGGGACTAGCTTACCTGCTACGCAGTATTTT,CASSLGTSLPATQYF
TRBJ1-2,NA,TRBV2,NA,TGTGCCAGCAGTGCCCACGGGACTAACTATGGCTACACCTTC,CASSAHGTNYGYTF
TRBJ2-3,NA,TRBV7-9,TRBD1,TGTGCCAGCAGCGCAGACAGGGTGAACACAGATACGCAGTATTTT,CASSADRVNTDTQYF
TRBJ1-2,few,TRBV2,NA,TGTGCCAGCAGTGAAGCGTTCGACCAGGGTGACTATGGCTACACCTTC,CASSEAFDQGDYGYTF
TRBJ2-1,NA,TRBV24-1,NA,TGTGCCACCAGTGATTTGACCGCCCGGGTGAGCTCCTACAATGAGCAGTTCTTC,CATSDLTARVSSYNEQFF
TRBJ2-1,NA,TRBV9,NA,TGTGCCAGCAGCGTAGATACCGGGAGCTCCTACAATGAGCAGTTCTTC,CASSVDTGSSYNEQFF
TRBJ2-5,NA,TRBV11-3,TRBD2,TGTGCCAGCAGCTTAGGCGGGAGAGAGCAAGAGACCCAGTACTTC,CASSLGGREQETQYF
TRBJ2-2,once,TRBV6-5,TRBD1,TGTGCCAGCAGTTATCTTACAGGGGGCGGTACCGGGGAGCTGTTTTTT,CASSYLTGGGTGELFF
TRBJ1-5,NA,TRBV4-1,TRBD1,TGCGCCAGCAGCCCCTGGACAGGGAAAAAGGATAGCAATCAGCCCCAGCATTTT,CASSPWTGKKDSNQPQHF
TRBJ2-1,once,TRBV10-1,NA,TGCGCCAGCAGTGAGTCGCCAGATCCCAACAATGAGCAGTTCTTC,CASSESPDPNNEQFF
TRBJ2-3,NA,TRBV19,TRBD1,TGTGCCAGTAATACAGGGGGTTTCGTAGATACGCAGTATTTT,CASNTGGFVDTQYF
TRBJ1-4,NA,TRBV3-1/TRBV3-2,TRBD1,TGTGCCAGCAGCCAAGCAGGGGGTAATGAAAAACTGTTTTTT,CASSQAGGNEKLFF
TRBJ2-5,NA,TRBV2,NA,TGTGCCAGCACGGGAGTAGCAGAGACCCAGTACTTC,CASTGVAETQYF
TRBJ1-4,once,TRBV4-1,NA,TGCGCCAGCAGCCAAGTTTCGGTGGCAACTAATGAAAAACTGTTTTTT,CASSQVSVATNEKLFF
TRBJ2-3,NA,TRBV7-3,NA,TGTGCCAGCAGCTTAACCCTCCGAGATACGCAGTATTTT,CASSLTLRDTQYF
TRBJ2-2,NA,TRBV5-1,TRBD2,TGCGCCAGCAGGCCCACACGGGGGGATAACACCGGGGAGCTGTTTTTT,CASRPTRGDNTGELFF
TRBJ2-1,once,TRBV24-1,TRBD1,TGTGCCACCAGTGATCCGACAGGGAATTCCTACAATGAGCAGTTCTTC,CATSDPTGNSYNEQFF
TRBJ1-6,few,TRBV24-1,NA,TGTGCCACCAGTGATTTAAGAGGGGGGGGTTCACCCCTCCACTTT,CATSDLRGGGSPLHF
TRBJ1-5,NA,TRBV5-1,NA,TGCGCCAGCAGCTTACAGGGTTTGGAAAATCAGCCCCGGCATTTT,CASSLQGLENQPRHF
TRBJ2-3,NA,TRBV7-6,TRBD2,TGTGCCAGCAGCCAGGGACTAGCGGGGGGCGCAGATACGCAGTATTTT,CASSQGLAGGADTQYF
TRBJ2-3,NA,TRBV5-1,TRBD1,TGCGCCAGTAGACAGGGCCCTAGCACAGATACGCAGTATTTT,CASRQGPSTDTQYF
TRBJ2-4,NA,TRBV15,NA,TGTGCCACCAGCAGAGATATAGGAGGGCAAAACATTCAGTACTTC,CATSRDIGGQNIQYF
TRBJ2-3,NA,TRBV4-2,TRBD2,TGTGCCAGCAGCCAATCAGCTAGCGGGGGGAACACAGATACGCAGTATTTT,CASSQSASGGNTDTQYF
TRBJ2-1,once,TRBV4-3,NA,TGCGCCAGCAGCCACGTACAGGGATGGGAGCAGTTCTTC,CASSHVQGWEQFF